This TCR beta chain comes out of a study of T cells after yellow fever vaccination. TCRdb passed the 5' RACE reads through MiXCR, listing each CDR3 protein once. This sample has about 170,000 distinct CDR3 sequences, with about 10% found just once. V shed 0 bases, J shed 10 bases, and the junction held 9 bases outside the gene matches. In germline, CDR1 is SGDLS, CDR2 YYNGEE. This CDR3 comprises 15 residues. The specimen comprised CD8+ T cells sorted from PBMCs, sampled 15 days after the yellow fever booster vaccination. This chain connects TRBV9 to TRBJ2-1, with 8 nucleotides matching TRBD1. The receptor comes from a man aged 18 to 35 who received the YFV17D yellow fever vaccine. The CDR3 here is CASSVDTGGAYEQFF. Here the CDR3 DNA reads TGTGCCAGCAGCGTAGATACAGGGGGAGCGTACGAGCAGTTCTTC.